The rows below give T cell receptor beta chains drawn from one sample of a study of Graves' ophthalmopathy and Graves' hyperthyroidism. TCRdb re-called the multiplex PCR reads with MiXCR, one entry per CDR3 protein. Of roughly 700,000 distinct CDR3 sequences listed, roughly two fifths were seen once; the top ten hold 35% to 55%. Sequenced: peripheral blood. Source of these receptors: an adult man with Graves' ophthalmopathy. Both conserved end residues are part of each CDR3. Each record gives: D gene, clone size, V gene, J gene, CDR3 DNA, CDR3 protein. D genes are given only for firm matches. Rows may omit the clone size; those that give it use once, few, many or a size class.

D gene: NA; clone size: NA; V gene: TRBV20-1; J gene: TRBJ2-2; CDR3 DNA: TGCAGTGCTAGTTACAGGGCCGGGGAGCTGTTTTTT; CDR3 protein: CSASYRAGELFF
D gene: NA; clone size: many; V gene: TRBV29-1; J gene: TRBJ1-1; CDR3 DNA: TGCAGCGTTGAGGCCGGACAGAACACTGAAGCTTTCTTT; CDR3 protein: CSVEAGQNTEAFF
D gene: NA; clone size: NA; V gene: TRBV2; J gene: TRBJ2-3; CDR3 DNA: TGTGCCAGCATCTTCAGAGCGGCGAGCACAGATACGCAGTATTTT; CDR3 protein: CASIFRAASTDTQYF
D gene: TRBD1; clone size: many; V gene: TRBV2; J gene: TRBJ2-7; CDR3 DNA: TGTGCCAGCAGGGTCGGACAGGCGATCGGGTACGAGCAGTACTTC; CDR3 protein: CASRVGQAIGYEQYF
D gene: NA; clone size: NA; V gene: TRBV24-1; J gene: TRBJ1-5; CDR3 DNA: TGTGCCACCAGTGATCCGGGACGCCAAGAGACCCAGCATTTT; CDR3 protein: CATSDPGRQETQHF
D gene: TRBD1; clone size: many; V gene: TRBV20-1; J gene: TRBJ1-2; CDR3 DNA: TGCAGTACCACACAGGGACAGCGAACCTATGGCTACACCTTC; CDR3 protein: CSTTQGQRTYGYTF
D gene: NA; clone size: few; V gene: TRBV9; J gene: TRBJ2-5; CDR3 DNA: TGTGCCAGCAGCGTAGTCCCAGGTCCGCCCGGGGAGACCCAGTACTTC; CDR3 protein: CASSVVPGPPGETQYF
D gene: TRBD1; clone size: NA; V gene: TRBV10-3; J gene: TRBJ1-4; CDR3 DNA: TGTGCCAGCGGGAAGGACAGGGCCTATGAAAAACTGTTTTTT; CDR3 protein: CASGKDRAYEKLFF
D gene: NA; clone size: NA; V gene: TRBV6-1; J gene: TRBJ2-7; CDR3 DNA: TGTGCCAGCAGAGGAATCGGGGGAACTCTCTCCTACGAGCAGTACTTC; CDR3 protein: CASRGIGGTLSYEQYF
D gene: NA; clone size: few; V gene: TRBV4-3; J gene: TRBJ2-7; CDR3 DNA: TGCGCCAGCAGCCAAGACCACTCGGGGTACGAGCAGTACTTC; CDR3 protein: CASSQDHSGYEQYF
D gene: TRBD1; clone size: NA; V gene: TRBV20-1; J gene: TRBJ2-5; CDR3 DNA: TGCAGTGCTAGCCCTACAGGGGGCGAGACCCAGTACTTC; CDR3 protein: CSASPTGGETQYF
D gene: NA; clone size: many; V gene: TRBV7-2; J gene: TRBJ1-6; CDR3 DNA: TGTGCCAGCAGTCGTATGTCGCGTAATTCACCCCTCCACTTT; CDR3 protein: CASSRMSRNSPLHF
D gene: NA; clone size: NA; V gene: TRBV2; J gene: TRBJ2-3; CDR3 DNA: TGTGCCAGCGCGCGGGGTGATAGCACAGATACGCAGTATTTT; CDR3 protein: CASARGDSTDTQYF
D gene: NA; clone size: NA; V gene: TRBV4-1; J gene: TRBJ1-5; CDR3 DNA: TGCGCCAGCAGCCAATTTCCTCAGGCGCCCCAGCATTTT; CDR3 protein: CASSQFPQAPQHF
D gene: NA; clone size: many; V gene: TRBV29-1; J gene: TRBJ2-5; CDR3 DNA: TGCAGCGTTGAAGATCTATACGTTGAGACCCAGTACTTC; CDR3 protein: CSVEDLYVETQYF
D gene: TRBD2; clone size: many; V gene: TRBV7-9; J gene: TRBJ2-2; CDR3 DNA: TGCGCCAGCAGCCAAGATAGCGGGCCGAACACCGGGGAGCTGTTTTTT; CDR3 protein: CASSQDSGPNTGELFF
D gene: NA; clone size: once; V gene: TRBV25-1; J gene: TRBJ1-1; CDR3 DNA: TGTGCCAGCAGCTTAACGCGGGGGGGCTACAATGAGCAGTTCTTT; CDR3 protein: CASSLTRGGYNEQFF
D gene: NA; clone size: few; V gene: TRBV7-3; J gene: TRBJ1-1; CDR3 DNA: TGTGCCAGCAGCTTAGATCGACGGGGGAACACTGAAGCTTTCTTT; CDR3 protein: CASSLDRRGNTEAFF
D gene: TRBD1; clone size: NA; V gene: TRBV29-1; J gene: TRBJ1-4; CDR3 DNA: TGCAGCGTCGTTCGGGGGGGACAGGGGGCGGTAGAAGAAAAACTGTTTTTT; CDR3 protein: CSVVRGGQGAVEEKLFF
D gene: TRBD1; clone size: many; V gene: TRBV10-3; J gene: TRBJ1-5; CDR3 DNA: TGTGCCATCAGAGGACAGGATGAGCCCCAGCATTTT; CDR3 protein: CAIRGQDEPQHF
D gene: TRBD1; clone size: few; V gene: TRBV7-9; J gene: TRBJ2-7; CDR3 DNA: TGTGCCAGCAGCTTAGAGGGGGACAGGGCCTACGAGCAGTACTTC; CDR3 protein: CASSLEGDRAYEQYF
D gene: TRBD1; clone size: many; V gene: TRBV29-1; J gene: TRBJ2-7; CDR3 DNA: TGCAGCGTTGAAAGGGACAGGGCTGGGGAGCAGTACTTC; CDR3 protein: CSVERDRAGEQYF
D gene: NA; clone size: NA; V gene: TRBV11-2; J gene: TRBJ1-2; CDR3 DNA: TGTGCCAGCAGCCTCGGGACGGCCACGCCTGGCTACACCTTC; CDR3 protein: CASSLGTATPGYTF
D gene: TRBD1; clone size: few; V gene: TRBV29-1; J gene: TRBJ1-2; CDR3 DNA: TGCAGCGTCACAGGGGGCTATGGCTACACCTTC; CDR3 protein: CSVTGGYGYTF
D gene: NA; clone size: NA; V gene: TRBV20-1; J gene: TRBJ1-1; CDR3 DNA: TGCAGTGCTAGAGGGTTGACTATCTTGAACACTGAAGCTTTCTTT; CDR3 protein: CSARGLTILNTEAFF
D gene: NA; clone size: NA; V gene: TRBV15; J gene: TRBJ1-2; CDR3 DNA: TGTGCCACCAGCAGCTTAAACAGAGACTATGGCTACACCTTC; CDR3 protein: CATSSLNRDYGYTF
D gene: TRBD1; clone size: NA; V gene: TRBV11-2; J gene: TRBJ1-2; CDR3 DNA: TGTGCCAGCAGTGCTAGGAGACCTAGGGACAGTAACTATGGCTACACCTTC; CDR3 protein: CASSARRPRDSNYGYTF
D gene: TRBD1; clone size: NA; V gene: TRBV6-1; J gene: TRBJ1-1; CDR3 DNA: TGTGCCAGCAGTAGTTTCGGGGACAGGATGGCTTTCTTT; CDR3 protein: CASSSFGDRMAFF
D gene: NA; clone size: NA; V gene: TRBV12-3/TRBV12-4; J gene: TRBJ1-4; CDR3 DNA: TGTGCCAGCAGACGGGGGCGCCTTGAAAAACTGTTTTTT; CDR3 protein: CASRRGRLEKLFF
D gene: NA; clone size: NA; V gene: TRBV25-1; J gene: TRBJ1-4; CDR3 DNA: TGTGCCAGCAGTTACCTGAACCCGGGACCTGTGAATGAAAAACTGTTTTTT; CDR3 protein: CASSYLNPGPVNEKLFF
D gene: TRBD2; clone size: once; V gene: TRBV29-1; J gene: TRBJ2-7; CDR3 DNA: TGCAGCGTTGAATCCGGGGGGAGTGAGCAGTACTTC; CDR3 protein: CSVESGGSEQYF
D gene: NA; clone size: NA; V gene: TRBV9; J gene: TRBJ2-5; CDR3 DNA: TGTGCCAGCAGCCAAACGCAAGGGATGGAGACCCAGTACTTC; CDR3 protein: CASSQTQGMETQYF
D gene: TRBD1; clone size: many; V gene: TRBV29-1; J gene: TRBJ2-7; CDR3 DNA: TGCAGCGTTGAAGGGACAGGGGCCTACGAGCAGTACTTC; CDR3 protein: CSVEGTGAYEQYF
D gene: NA; clone size: few; V gene: TRBV5-5; J gene: TRBJ1-6; CDR3 DNA: TGTGCCAGCAGCTTGGCCACTAAAGGTTCACCCCTCCACTTT; CDR3 protein: CASSLATKGSPLHF
D gene: NA; clone size: few; V gene: TRBV19; J gene: TRBJ1-2; CDR3 DNA: TGTGCCAGTACCGAAACGGGACAACCTAAATATGGCTACACCTTC; CDR3 protein: CASTETGQPKYGYTF
D gene: NA; clone size: NA; V gene: TRBV11-2; J gene: TRBJ2-7; CDR3 DNA: TGTGCCAGCAGCCCAGACCCGATTTACGAGCAGTACTTC; CDR3 protein: CASSPDPIYEQYF
D gene: TRBD2; clone size: NA; V gene: TRBV7-9; J gene: TRBJ2-7; CDR3 DNA: TGCGCCAGCAGCCAAGATGCCGCTAGCGGGGCCTACGAGCAGTACTTC; CDR3 protein: CASSQDAASGAYEQYF
D gene: NA; clone size: many; V gene: TRBV24-1; J gene: TRBJ2-5; CDR3 DNA: TGTGCCACCAGTGATTTGAGTGAGACCCAGTACTTC; CDR3 protein: CATSDLSETQYF
D gene: NA; clone size: NA; V gene: TRBV2; J gene: TRBJ1-1; CDR3 DNA: TGTGCCAGCAGAGGAGTAACGGAGCGGGACACTGAAGCTTTCTTT; CDR3 protein: CASRGVTERDTEAFF
D gene: NA; clone size: NA; V gene: TRBV7-9; J gene: TRBJ1-1; CDR3 DNA: TGTGCCAGCAGCTTGAACGCTAAAAACACTGAAGCTTTCTTT; CDR3 protein: CASSLNAKNTEAFF
D gene: NA; clone size: NA; V gene: TRBV28; J gene: TRBJ2-7; CDR3 DNA: TGTGCCAGCAGTTCGACGGGATCGAGGCACGAGCAGTACTTC; CDR3 protein: CASSSTGSRHEQYF
D gene: NA; clone size: NA; V gene: TRBV2; J gene: TRBJ1-6; CDR3 DNA: TGTGCCAGCAGTGGGGGACGGGGACGGCTCTATAATTCACCCCTCCACTTT; CDR3 protein: CASSGGRGRLYNSPLHF
D gene: TRBD1; clone size: NA; V gene: TRBV7-9; J gene: TRBJ1-4; CDR3 DNA: TGTGCCAGCAGTTTAGGGGACAGGAGGAATGAAAAACTGTTTTTT; CDR3 protein: CASSLGDRRNEKLFF
D gene: NA; clone size: NA; V gene: TRBV7-9; J gene: TRBJ1-2; CDR3 DNA: TGTGCCAGCAGCTTTGCGGGGGCGAGCTATGGCTACACCTTC; CDR3 protein: CASSFAGASYGYTF
D gene: NA; clone size: NA; V gene: TRBV14; J gene: TRBJ1-1; CDR3 DNA: TGTGCCAGCTCACCACGGGCAGACACTGAAGCTTTCTTT; CDR3 protein: CASSPRADTEAFF
D gene: NA; clone size: many; V gene: TRBV7-6; J gene: TRBJ2-5; CDR3 DNA: TGTGCCAGCAGCTTACAGTCTAGAGGGGATGAGACCCAGTACTTC; CDR3 protein: CASSLQSRGDETQYF
D gene: TRBD1; clone size: NA; V gene: TRBV2; J gene: TRBJ1-5; CDR3 DNA: TGTGCCAGCAGTGAAGCTGGACAGGGGTTGGACGAGCATTTT; CDR3 protein: CASSEAGQGLDEHF